This passage covers 32 T cell receptor beta chains from one sample sequenced in a study of blood T cell repertoires in COVID-19. Only in-frame clones appear in the TCRdb table, and some are missing; sequencing was by immunoSEQ multiplex PCR. This table holds 100,000 or so clones, roughly 79% found once. Sequencing was carried out using peripheral blood. The receptors here all came from a woman in her 70s with acute or convalescent COVID-19.

The genes are TRBV13 and TRBJ2-2, with 7 nucleotides matching TRBD1. The CDR3 consists of 16 residues. The trim removed 5 bases at V and 4 bases at J, leaving 10 bases unmatched. CDR1 is PRHDT and CDR2 is FYEKMQ in the germline V gene (reference sequence). The CDR3 is CASSKTGLMFTGELFF. CDR3 sequence (DNA): TGTGCCAGCAGCAAGACAGGGTTAATGTTCACCGGGGAGCTGTTTTTT.

This chain uses TRBV27 with TRBJ1-5, with D hard to call. This CDR3 is 13 amino acids long. V lost 6 bases to trimming and J lost 2 bases, with 8 bases between them. Germline CDR1 is MNHEY and CDR2 is SMNVEV (reference sequence). CDR3 nucleotides: TGTGCCAGCAGACGGGAGGGCAATCAGCCCCAGCATTTT. Its translation is CASRREGNQPQHF.

The V call is TRBV7-2, the J call TRBJ2-4, with a weak D call TRBD1 (5 bases). Germline V CDR1 and CDR2: SGHTA, FQGNSA. The length of the CDR3 is 16 residues. Trimming removed 4 bases at V and 0 bases at J, with 13 bases between. The CDR3 DNA follows: TGTGCCAGCAGCTCCCGACAGCCGCTAGCCAAAAACATTCAGTACTTC. It translates to CASSSRQPLAKNIQYF.

The chain joins TRBV19 to TRBJ1-1; D is ambiguous. Germline V gene sequence: CDR1 LNHDA, CDR2 SQIVND (reference sequence). This CDR3 spans 14 amino acids. Between the trimmed V and J ends, which lost 4 bases and 0 bases, there was a span of 9 bases. The CDR3: CASSTNRMNTEAFF. The CDR3 DNA reads TGTGCCAGTAGTACCAACAGAATGAACACTGAAGCTTTCTTT.

This chain joins TRBV7-2 and TRBJ1-1; D uncertain. The CDR3 has 13 residues. Germline-derived CDR1 and CDR2 are SGHTA and FQGNSA. The V end lost 0 bases, the J end lost 5 bases, and 7 bases lay between the germline ends. The chain's CDR3 is CASSLAWRTEAFF. The CDR3 coding sequence is TGTGCCAGCAGCTTAGCGTGGCGGACTGAAGCTTTCTTT.

The chain has TRBV7-2 and TRBJ1-2; perhaps TRBD1 as D (5 bases). Trimming stripped 1 base from V and 4 bases from J, with 13 bases between. The germline V gene has CDR1 SGHTA and CDR2 FQGNSA. The CDR3 runs 15 residues. CDR3 nucleotides: TGTGCCAGCAGCTTAGTGGCAGGGTACTCCTATGGCTACACCTTC. It codes for CASSLVAGYSYGYTF.

Of note for this clone: A much larger clone differs from this one at a single base, so this may be a read error. The V and J genes are TRBV7-2 and TRBJ1-3, with D uncertain. The CDR3 covers 12 residues. Germline V gene sequence: CDR1 SGHTA, CDR2 FQGNSA. The V end lost 1 base, the J end lost 5 bases, and 3 bases lay between the germline ends. CDR3 amino acids: CASSLDRNTIYF. The CDR3 DNA reads TGTGCCAGCAGCTTAGACAGAAACACCATATATTTT.

The J gene is TRBJ1-1, the V gene TRBV19; D ambiguous. The CDR3 consists of 14 residues. Trimming removed 1 base from V and 4 bases from J, with 10 bases in between. Germline values: CDR1 LNHDA, CDR2 SQIVND (reference sequence). The CDR3 DNA reads as TGTGCCAGTAGTATAGTAACCGCTAGCACTGAAGCTTTCTTT. It translates to CASSIVTASTEAFF.

The rearrangement uses TRBV27 and TRBJ2-5; TRBD1 matches at 7 bases. V dropped 5 bases and J dropped 0; count of bases not matched to a gene: 3. Germline assignment: CDR1 MNHEY and CDR2 SMNVEV (reference sequence). The CDR3 spans 14 residues. The CDR3 sequence is CASSVTGNQETQYF. In DNA form, the CDR3 reads TGTGCCAGCAGTGTGACAGGGAACCAAGAGACCCAGTACTTC.

This CDR3 reads CASSHPSNYGYTF. CDR3 DNA: TGTGCCAGCAGCCATCCGTCTAACTATGGCTACACCTTC. The rearrangement joins TRBV3-1 (or the pseudogene TRBV3-2) to TRBJ1-2; D is undetermined. V lost 3 bases to trimming and J lost 0 bases, with 5 bases between them. The CDR3 length is 13 residues. From germline, CDR1 is LGHDT and CDR2 YNNKEL (reference sequence).

Here the CDR3 reads CASSPRQRTGLGPGEQYF. In nucleotides, the CDR3 is TGTGCCAGCTCACCACGACAAAGGACAGGACTGGGCCCGGGCGAGCAGTACTTC. The J gene is TRBJ2-7, the V gene TRBV18; 7 nucleotides line up with TRBD1. This CDR3 contains 18 residues. V gave up 1 base and J gave up 6 bases; unmatched junction bases: 18. In germline, CDR1 is KGHSH, CDR2 LQKENI.

The J gene is TRBJ1-1, the V gene TRBV6-2 or TRBV6-3; 7 bases align to TRBD1. This CDR3 comprises 15 residues. Germline CDR1 reads MNHEY; CDR2 reads SVGEGT. V gave up 5 bases and J gave up 0 bases; unmatched junction bases: 6. The CDR3 reads CASSRPGQMNTEAFF. The CDR3 DNA reads as TGTGCCAGCAGTCGCCCGGGACAGATGAACACTGAAGCTTTCTTT.

This chain uses TRBV7-9 with TRBJ2-1; TRBD1 agrees at 9 bases. J lost 4 bases, V lost 5 bases, and 12 bases had no gene match. The CDR3 runs 17 residues. The germline CDR1 and CDR2 sequences are SEHNR and FQNEAQ (reference sequence). CDR3 nucleotide sequence: TGTGCCAGCAGCCCTAACCCTGGACAGGGGCTTTACAATGAGCAGTTCTTC. This encodes CASSPNPGQGLYNEQFF. The whole variable domain, remainder taken from reference TRBV7-9 and TRBJ2-1, is DTGVSQNPRHKITKRGQNVTFRCDPISEHNRLYWYRQTLGQGPEFLTYFQNEAQLEKSRLLSDRFSAERPKGSFSTLEIQRTEQGDSAMYLCASSPNPGQGLYNEQFFGPGTRLTVL.

The chain uses TRBV30 and TRBJ2-1, with 9 bases lining up with TRBD1. Germline lookup yields CDR1 GTSNPN and CDR2 SVGIG (reference sequence). This CDR3 comprises 14 residues. The CDR3 here is CAKGTGRVYNEQFF. The CDR3 DNA sequence: TGTGCAAAAGGGACAGGGCGAGTCTACAATGAGCAGTTCTTC.

The table lists this clone with a few counts. The chain carries TRBV5-1 and TRBJ2-5, with 9 bases fitting TRBD2. Germline V lookup: CDR1 SGHRS, CDR2 YFSETQ. V shed 5 bases, J shed 4 bases, and the junction held 12 bases outside the gene matches. This CDR3 is built from 16 residues. The CDR3 sequence: CASSYLPGLALETQYF. The CDR3 DNA sequence: TGCGCCAGCAGTTATCTCCCGGGACTAGCTTTAGAGACCCAGTACTTC.

The genes are TRBV7-2 and TRBJ2-5, with D possibly TRBD1 on 5 matching bases. In germline, CDR1 is SGHTA, CDR2 FQGNSA. The CDR3 extends over 14 amino acids. Trimming took off 4 bases at V and 5 bases at J, with 14 bases between the two ends. The CDR3 DNA sequence: TGTGCCAGCAGCTCCGCAGGGATGCGGGAGACCCAGTACTTC. Protein: CASSSAGMRETQYF.

The chain links TRBV6-6 to TRBJ1-3, with 10 bases matching TRBD1. Germline V gene lookup returns CDR1 MNHNY and CDR2 SVGAGI (reference sequence). The trim removed 5 bases at V and 7 bases at J, leaving 17 bases unmatched. The CDR3 is 18 residues long. CDR3 residues: CASSPSGTGVVLGNTIYF. For the CDR3, the DNA is TGTGCCAGCAGTCCCTCCGGGACAGGGGTGGTCCTGGGGAACACCATATATTTT.

The rearrangement joins TRBV30 to TRBJ1-1; TRBD1 matches 8 bases. This CDR3 has 13 amino acids. With 5 bases clipped from V and 0 bases from J, the junction kept 2 bases outside the gene matches. CDR1 is GTSNPN and CDR2 is SVGIG in the germline V gene (reference sequence). The CDR3 bases are TGTGCCTGGGGACAGGGTATGAACACTGAAGCTTTCTTT. Translating gives CAWGQGMNTEAFF.

At least ten counts were recorded for this clone. V is TRBV10-3 and J is TRBJ2-1; D remains unclear. The V end was cut by 3 bases, the J end by 7 bases, with 13 bases between. Per the germline V gene, CDR1 is ENHRY and CDR2 is SYGVKD. This CDR3 is 14 amino acids long. The CDR3 nucleotides are TGTGCCATCAGTGAACCGCTCCTAAAGAATGAGCAGTTCTTC. Amino acid sequence: CAISEPLLKNEQFF.

This clone appeared a single time. V usage is TRBV3-1 (or the pseudogene TRBV3-2) and J usage is TRBJ2-3; tentatively, D is TRBD1 (6 bases). Germline-derived CDR1 and CDR2 are LGHDT and YNNKEL (reference sequence). V lost 4 bases and J lost 5, with 16 bases in between. There are 15 residues in the CDR3. In DNA, the CDR3 is TGTGCCAGCAGCCCGATAACAGGGTATGGAGATACGCAGTATTTT. Protein: CASSPITGYGDTQYF.

This clone was seen only once. The genes are TRBV24-1 and TRBJ2-1; 10 bases are shared with TRBD2. Trimming removed 3 bases from V and 10 bases from J; junction bases left unmatched: 8. The CDR3 contains 15 residues. Germline V gene sequence: CDR1 KGHDR, CDR2 SFDVKD. CDR3 coding DNA: TGTGCCACCAGTGATCGCTCTAGCGGGAGTTACGAGCAGTTCTTC. Translating it yields CATSDRSSGSYEQFF.

The count of this clone is one. The chain carries TRBV14 and TRBJ2-3, with 9 bases that match TRBD2. This CDR3 comprises 15 residues. V lost 4 bases, J lost 0 bases, and 2 bases stayed unmatched. CDR1 and CDR2 (germline): SGHDN, FVKESK. Here the CDR3 reads CASSPSGASTDTQYF. In DNA, the CDR3 is TGTGCCAGCAGCCCTAGCGGGGCCAGCACAGATACGCAGTATTTT.

The chain has TRBV24-1 and TRBJ2-2, with D unclear. In germline, CDR1 is KGHDR, CDR2 SFDVKD. The CDR3 covers 11 residues. Between the trimmed V and J ends, which lost 9 bases and 6 bases, there was a span of 7 bases. CDR3 coding DNA: TGTGCCACCTACGAGGCCGGGGAGCTGTTTTTT. Translation: CATYEAGELFF.

This chain connects TRBV7-6 to TRBJ1-6, with D possibly TRBD1 on 6 matching bases. Trimming left V 4 bases short and J 7 bases short, with 14 bases between. This CDR3 has 15 amino acids. Germline V lookup: CDR1 SGHVS, CDR2 FNYEAQ. The CDR3 DNA is TGTGCCAGCAGCTCTTTACAGGGCGGAAATTCACCCCTCCACTTT. Protein: CASSSLQGGNSPLHF. The whole variable domain, remainder taken from reference TRBV7-6 and TRBJ1-6, is GAGVSQSPRYKVTKRGQDVALRCDPISGHVSLYWYRQALGQGPEFLTYFNYEAQQDKSGLPNDRFSAERPEGSISTLTIQRTEQRDSAMYRCASSSLQGGNSPLHFGNGTRLTVT.

V usage is TRBV4-3 and J usage is TRBJ2-3; D is unresolved. Germline-derived CDR1 and CDR2 are LGHNA and YSLEER. The CDR3 spans 13 residues. V lost 0 bases and J lost 6, with 7 bases in between. The CDR3 is CASSQDPGDTQYF. Written as DNA, the CDR3 is TGCGCCAGCAGCCAAGACCCCGGGGATACGCAGTATTTT.

CDR3 nucleotides: TGTGCCAGCAGAGCAGGGACAGGGAAGGGCCAGCCCCAGCATTTT. It specifies CASRAGTGKGQPQHF. The genes are TRBV2 and TRBJ1-5, with 9 bases identical to TRBD1. V gave up 6 bases and J gave up 7 bases; unmatched junction bases: 10. Germline CDR1 is SNHLY and CDR2 is FYNNEI. This CDR3 region has 15 residues.

This clone has more than one count but fewer than ten. The chain couples TRBV5-6 to TRBJ2-7; a weak D match, TRBD2 (5 bases). Trimming left V 0 bases short and J 0 bases short, with 7 bases between. CDR1 and CDR2 (germline): SGHDT, YYEEEE. The CDR3 consists of 14 residues. The DNA of the CDR3 is TGTGCCAGCAGCTTGGAAGGGAGCTCCTACGAGCAGTACTTC. Residues: CASSLEGSSYEQYF.

This clone has a single count. The V and J genes are TRBV6-6 and TRBJ2-4; TRBD2 agrees at 10 bases. Germline V gene data show CDR1 as MNHNY and CDR2 as SVGAGI (reference sequence). The CDR3 has 16 residues. V lost 2 bases to trimming and J lost 6 bases; unmatched junction nucleotides: 7. The CDR3 DNA is TGTGCCAGCAGTTACGTCTGGTCTAGCGGGAGAAACATTCAGTACTTC. This gives the protein CASSYVWSSGRNIQYF.

This chain links TRBV5-1 with TRBJ2-2; tentative D call: TRBD2 (6 bases). Germline values: CDR1 SGHRS, CDR2 YFSETQ. Between the trimmed V and J ends, which lost 0 bases and 4 bases, there was a span of 13 bases. This CDR3 has 16 amino acids. CDR3 protein: CASSLAGGESTGELFF. Written as DNA, the CDR3 is TGCGCCAGCAGCTTGGCCGGCGGGGAATCCACCGGGGAGCTGTTTTTT.

A single count supports this clone. This rearrangement joins TRBV3-1 (or the pseudogene TRBV3-2) to TRBJ2-6, with 11 bases identical to TRBD1. Germline V gene data show CDR1 as LGHDT and CDR2 as YNNKEL (reference sequence). J was trimmed by 0 bases and V by 4 bases; bases with no gene match: 5. The CDR3 is made up of 18 amino acids. The CDR3 loop reads CASSLTGTGGSGANVLTF. The CDR3 nucleotides read TGTGCCAGCAGCCTAACCGGGACAGGGGGCTCTGGGGCCAACGTCCTGACTTTC.

V usage is TRBV7-2 and J usage is TRBJ2-3; 9 bases align to TRBD1. This CDR3 spans 15 amino acids. CDR1 and CDR2 from the germline V gene are SGHTA and FQGNSA. V shed 7 bases, J shed 2 bases, and the junction held 7 bases outside the gene matches. The CDR3 DNA reads as TGTGCCAGCAAAACAGGGGGCGCATCCACAGATACGCAGTATTTT. It codes for CASKTGGASTDTQYF.

The chain joins TRBV19 to TRBJ2-1; 7 bases align to TRBD1. Germline V CDR1 and CDR2: LNHDA, SQIVND (reference sequence). J lost 7 bases, V lost 1 base, and 4 bases had no gene match. This CDR3 is 14 amino acids long. The CDR3 spells CASSIGQGGNEQFF. CDR3 nucleotide sequence: TGTGCCAGTAGTATAGGACAGGGCGGGAATGAGCAGTTCTTC.